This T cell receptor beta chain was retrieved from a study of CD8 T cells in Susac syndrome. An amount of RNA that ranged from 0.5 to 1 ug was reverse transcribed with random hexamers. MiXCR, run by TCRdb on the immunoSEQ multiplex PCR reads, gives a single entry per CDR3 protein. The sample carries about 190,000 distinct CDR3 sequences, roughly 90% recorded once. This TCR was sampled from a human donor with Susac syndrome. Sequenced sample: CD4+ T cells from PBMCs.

The CDR3, as DNA: TGTGCCAGCAGTGGAAGGACAGGGGGCCTCACCGGGGAGCTGTTTTTT. Its translation: CASSGRTGGLTGELFF. The chain recombines TRBV6-1 with TRBJ2-2; 11 bases are a match to TRBD1. CDR1 is MNHNS and CDR2 is SASEGT in the germline V gene. The CDR3 is 16 amino acids. The V segment lost 4 bases and the J segment 4 bases; nucleotides outside the gene matches: 5.